The 32 T cell receptor beta chains in this list originate from one sample, sequenced in a study of identical twins. TCRdb reprocessed the 5' RACE reads with MiXCR, giving one entry per CDR3 protein. The sample lists 690,000 or so distinct CDR3 sequences; more than 6.5% were seen once. The same sample was also used in a study of yellow fever vaccine responses in identical twins.

Sequencing was performed on PBMCs. These receptors were collected from a woman aged 18-29 years in good health.

The sample holds many counts of this clonotype. The rearrangement uses TRBV28 and TRBJ1-5, with 9 bases fitting TRBD1. V was pared by 9 bases and J by 3 bases, with 6 bases of the junction left unmatched. Germline lookup yields CDR1 MDHEN and CDR2 SYDVKM. The CDR3 is made up of 14 amino acids. The CDR3 DNA sequence: TGTGCCAGTAGCGGGACAGGGAACAATCAGCCCCAGCATTTT. It translates to CASSGTGNNQPQHF.

This clonotype was seen a handful of times. The chain has TRBV27 and TRBJ2-3; D is undetermined. V was shortened by 1 base and J by 10 bases, with 15 bases between the two germline ends. The CDR3 contains 14 residues. CDR1 and CDR2 (germline): MNHEY, SMNVEV (reference sequence). The CDR3 sequence is CASSLWAGGRAQYF. The CDR3 bases are TGTGCCAGCAGTTTATGGGCAGGTGGACGGGCGCAGTATTTT.

The sample holds a few counts of this clonotype. The chain joins TRBV4-3 to TRBJ2-7; 8 nucleotides agree with TRBD2. Germline loops: CDR1 LGHNA, CDR2 YSLEER. Unmatched junction bases numbered 5, after V lost 0 bases and J lost 4 bases. This CDR3 has 15 residues. The DNA of the CDR3 is TGCGCCAGCAGCCAAGATCCAGCGGGGGAATACGAGCAGTACTTC. Amino acid sequence: CASSQDPAGEYEQYF.

The rearrangement uses TRBV9 and TRBJ2-1; 15 nucleotides match TRBD2. CDR1 and CDR2 (germline): SGDLS, YYNGEE. J lost 9 bases, V lost 4 bases, and 11 bases had no gene match. The CDR3 loop spans 17 amino acids. The CDR3 is CASSTGLAGGMLVEQFF. In DNA, the CDR3 is TGTGCCAGCAGCACGGGACTAGCGGGAGGTATGTTGGTTGAGCAGTTCTTC.

The V and J genes are TRBV3-1 and TRBJ2-1, with 7 bases lining up with TRBD2. With 0 bases clipped from V and 3 bases from J, the junction kept 2 bases outside the gene matches. The length of the CDR3 is 15 residues. CDR1 is LGHDT, CDR2 YNNKEL, per germline (reference sequence). The CDR3 region is CASSQEPGGYNEQFF. CDR3 nucleotides: TGTGCCAGCAGCCAAGAACCGGGGGGCTACAATGAGCAGTTCTTC.

The table lists this clonotype with a few counts. The chain joins TRBV7-2 to TRBJ2-5, with D tentatively TRBD1 (6 bases). The ends were cut back, 2 bases at V and 4 bases at J, with 17 bases in the middle. Per the germline V gene, CDR1 is SGHTA and CDR2 is FQGNSA. The CDR3 has 16 amino acids. CDR3 sequence reads: CASSLSQGMSRETQYF. CDR3 nucleotides: TGTGCCAGCAGCTTATCGCAGGGGATGAGTCGAGAGACCCAGTACTTC.

V gene TRBV5-5 combines with J gene TRBJ2-7; D call uncertain. V lost 1 base and J 4 bases, leaving 12 bases between the germline ends. This CDR3 has 14 amino acids. Germline V CDR1 and CDR2: SGHKS, YYEKEE (reference sequence). The CDR3 nucleotides read TGTGCCAGCAGCTTGTGTGGGTTTTGTTACGAGCAGTACTTC. Translating it yields CASSLCGFCYEQYF.

The table lists this clonotype with many counts. The gene calls are TRBV29-1 and TRBJ2-1; no clear D gene. V was cut by 0 bases and J by 3 bases, with 9 bases left in between. Looked up from germline, CDR1 is SQVTM and CDR2 is ANQGSEA. This CDR3 is built from 14 residues. The CDR3 DNA reads as TGCAGCGTTGAAGAGCCGACTCGCTACAATGAGCAGTTCTTC. Protein product: CSVEEPTRYNEQFF.

This clonotype was observed a handful of times. V gene TRBV7-3 combines with J gene TRBJ1-6; D is unclear. The CDR3 loop spans 15 amino acids. V was pared by 6 bases and J by 5 bases, with 14 bases between. Germline V gives CDR1 SGHTA, CDR2 FQGTGA. Here the CDR3 DNA reads TGTGCCAGCAGGCAGGAGGCCGCTAATAATTCACCCCTCCACTTT. As protein: CASRQEAANNSPLHF.

This chain connects TRBV14 to TRBJ2-3; D gene unclear. The CDR3 loop spans 15 amino acids. Germline V gene lookup returns CDR1 SGHDN and CDR2 FVKESK. With 2 bases removed from V and 0 bases from J, the gap between germline ends came to 9 bases. The CDR3 DNA is TGTGCCAGCAGCCAATCCAAGTTTAGCACAGATACGCAGTATTTT. Translated: CASSQSKFSTDTQYF.

This clonotype occurred many times. The CDR3 region is CASSLSGLAGGRGTDTQYF. As DNA, the CDR3 is TGTGCCAGCAGTTTATCAGGACTAGCGGGAGGCCGGGGCACAGATACGCAGTATTTT. The rearrangement links TRBV27 to TRBJ2-3; 14 bases map to TRBD2. This CDR3 spans 19 amino acids. V dropped 0 bases and J dropped 1; count of bases not matched to a gene: 6. Germline loops: CDR1 MNHEY, CDR2 SMNVEV (reference sequence).

This clonotype was found a few times. The V and J genes are TRBV5-1 and TRBJ1-2; D is undetermined. This CDR3 has 14 amino acids. The germline V gene encodes CDR1 SGHRS and CDR2 YFSETQ. V lost 2 bases to trimming and J lost 4 bases, with 12 bases between them. The CDR3 is CASSLGQNIYGYTF. Written as DNA, the CDR3 is TGCGCCAGCAGCTTAGGCCAGAACATCTATGGCTACACCTTC.

The table lists this clonotype with many counts. The chain is built from TRBV5-1 and TRBJ2-1; D might be TRBD2 (6 bases). This CDR3 has 15 amino acids. V lost 4 bases, J lost 3 bases, and 14 bases lay in between. The germline V gene encodes CDR1 SGHRS and CDR2 YFSETQ. CDR3 in DNA: TGCGCCAGCAGCCTGGGCGGGGAATTCTACAATGAGCAGTTCTTC. Protein sequence: CASSLGGEFYNEQFF.

This clonotype was observed a handful of times. This chain connects TRBV7-9 to TRBJ2-7; 7 nucleotides agree with TRBD1. J was trimmed by 2 bases and V by 5 bases; bases with no gene match: 6. The CDR3 spans 14 residues. CDR1 and CDR2 (germline): SEHNR, FQNEAQ (reference sequence). In DNA form, the CDR3 reads TGTGCCAGCAGCCCGGGACAGAAAACCTACGAGCAGTACTTC. Translating gives CASSPGQKTYEQYF.

This clonotype occurred many times. The CDR3 DNA follows: TGTGCCAGCAGCGTACAGGGACCCGGGGAGCTGTTTTTT. This codes for CASSVQGPGELFF. J is TRBJ2-2 and V is TRBV5-5; D might be TRBD1 (6 bases). V lost 4 bases to trimming and J lost 6 bases, with 10 bases between them. This CDR3 comprises 13 residues. The germline CDR1 and CDR2 sequences are SGHKS and YYEKEE (reference sequence).

The chain combines TRBV6-5 with TRBJ2-5, with a weak D call TRBD2 (7 bases). V was clipped by 2 bases and J by 5 bases, with 18 bases between them. Germline assignment: CDR1 MNHEY and CDR2 SVGAGI. The CDR3 runs to 16 residues. This CDR3 reads CASSYRGGGPGETQYF. For the CDR3, the DNA is TGTGCCAGCAGTTACCGAGGGGGAGGGCCTGGTGAGACCCAGTACTTC.

In this sample, this clonotype turned up many times. The rearrangement links TRBV5-1 to TRBJ2-1; perhaps TRBD1 as D (6 bases). Per germline, CDR1 SGHRS and CDR2 YFSETQ. This CDR3 has 12 amino acids. Trimming cost V 4 bases and J 11 bases, with 13 bases left between them. CDR3: CASSTVGAQQFF. The CDR3 DNA is TGCGCCAGCAGCACGGTGGGGGCCCAGCAGTTCTTC.

This clonotype was detected a few times. The rearrangement uses TRBV6-6 and TRBJ1-3; D may be TRBD1 (5 bases). The V gene's germline CDR1 is MNHNY and CDR2 SVGAGI (reference sequence). V lost 2 bases, J lost 16 bases, and 12 bases lay in between. The CDR3 is made up of 11 amino acids. The CDR3 here is CASSYQGLEYF. CDR3 DNA: TGTGCCAGCAGTTACCAGGGCCTGGAGTATTTT.

This chain connects TRBV3-1 to TRBJ2-1, with no clear D. V dropped 1 base and J dropped 5 bases, with 6 bases sitting between them. CDR1 is LGHDT, CDR2 YNNKEL, per germline (reference sequence). CDR3 length equals 13 residues. CDR3 sequence reads: CASSQVTNNEQFF. The CDR3 coding sequence is TGTGCCAGCAGCCAAGTTACCAACAATGAGCAGTTCTTC.

Ten or more counts support this clonotype. This chain connects TRBV5-1 to TRBJ2-7, with D perhaps matching TRBD1 (6 bases). Trimming removed 4 bases from V and 5 bases from J, with 13 bases in between. There are 13 residues in the CDR3. The germline CDR1 and CDR2 sequences are SGHRS and YFSETQ. The CDR3 protein is CASSRDTPDEQYF. The CDR3 nucleotides are TGCGCCAGCAGCAGGGACACTCCGGACGAGCAGTACTTC.

This chain joins TRBV15 and TRBJ2-3, with D uncertain. V gave up 0 bases and J gave up 2 bases, with 15 bases separating them. Germline CDR1 reads LNHNV; CDR2 reads YYDKDF (reference sequence). The CDR3 runs 17 residues. The CDR3 DNA reads as TGTGCCACCAGCAGAGATTTGGTCTCCGACCTCACAGATACGCAGTATTTT. Protein sequence: CATSRDLVSDLTDTQYF.

This clonotype came up many times. This chain connects TRBV11-2 to TRBJ1-1; 9 nucleotides match TRBD1. Germline CDR1 is SGHAT and CDR2 is FQNNGV. The CDR3 length is 17 residues. With V trimmed by 4 bases and J by 2 bases, 11 bases remained unmatched. The CDR3 loop reads CASSSLGQGSGNTEAFF. The CDR3 bases are TGTGCCAGCAGCTCACTCGGACAGGGGTCGGGCAACACTGAAGCTTTCTTT.

This clonotype has a count of ten or more. V and J are TRBV7-8 and TRBJ2-7, with no clear D. The CDR3 covers 12 residues. The germline gives CDR1 SGHVS, CDR2 FQNEAQ. Trimming left V 4 bases short and J 3 bases short, with 7 bases between. CDR3 DNA: TGTGCCAGCAGCTCGGCCGGCTACGAGCAGTACTTC. Residues: CASSSAGYEQYF. The full variable domain, in which reference TRBV7-8 and TRBJ2-7 provide the parts outside the CDR3, is GAGVSQSPRYKVAKRGQDVALRCDPISGHVSLFWYQQALGQGPEFLTYFQNEAQLDKSGLPSDRFFAERPEGSVSTLKIQRTQQEDSAVYLCASSSAGYEQYFGPGTRLTVT.

The rearrangement links TRBV24-1 to TRBJ2-3; 12 positions agree with TRBD2. Trimming at V came to 2 bases and at J to 3 bases, leaving 11 bases not matched to a gene. The germline V gene has CDR1 KGHDR and CDR2 SFDVKD. The CDR3 loop spans 19 amino acids. Written as DNA, the CDR3 is TGTGCCACCAGTGATTCGCTCACCGGGACTAGCGGGTCAACAGATACGCAGTATTTT. The encoded protein is CATSDSLTGTSGSTDTQYF.

This clonotype was counted ten times or more. The chain combines TRBV21-1 with TRBJ2-1; the table's TRBD1 call for D was not verified on the DNA. TRBV21-1 is reported as a pseudogene. The CDR3 has 15 amino acids. The DNA for the CDR3 is TGTGCCAGCAGCCCGACCGGGTACGTCTACAATGAGCAGTTCTTC. It yields the protein CASSPTGYVYNEQFF.

This clonotype was recorded a few times. The chain uses TRBV7-6 and TRBJ1-4, with D unclear. V gave up 8 bases and J gave up 5 bases, with 12 bases separating them. CDR1 and CDR2 (germline): SGHVS, FNYEAQ. The CDR3 spans 13 residues. The CDR3 DNA reads as TGTGCCAGCTCGGACGGAGTAAATGAAAAACTGTTTTTT. This gives the protein CASSDGVNEKLFF.

V is TRBV20-1 and J is TRBJ2-7; TRBD2 matches 7 bases. Trimming removed 1 base from V and 1 base from J; junction bases left unmatched: 7. The V gene's germline CDR1 is DFQATT and CDR2 SNEGSKA (reference sequence). The CDR3 runs to 15 residues. In DNA, the CDR3 is TGCAGTGCTAGAGCGGCGGCTAGCGGATCCTACGAGCAGTACTTC. Protein: CSARAAASGSYEQYF.

This clonotype appeared a few times. J is TRBJ2-5 and V is TRBV9; D may match TRBD1 or TRBD2 (5 bases each). Looked up from germline, CDR1 is SGDLS and CDR2 is YYNGEE. CDR3 length: 14 amino acids. CDR3 DNA: TGTGGTGATCTGGGTAGGGGCGAGGGAGAGACCCAGTACTTC. This encodes CGDLGRGEGETQYF.

In its sample, this clonotype was seen a few times. The chain links TRBV4-3 to TRBJ1-4, with 8 bases identical to TRBD1. CDR1 LGHNA and CDR2 YSLEER come from the germline V gene. The CDR3 sequence is 19 residues long. V shed 1 base and J 7 bases; nucleotides not matched to a gene: 17. The CDR3 region is CASSQGPHKSGGSFEKLFF. Here the CDR3 DNA reads TGCGCCAGCAGCCAAGGCCCTCACAAGTCAGGGGGCTCTTTTGAAAAACTGTTTTTT.

The rearrangement uses TRBV6-5 and TRBJ2-3, with D perhaps matching TRBD2 (5 bases). The CDR3 length is 18 residues. Trimming removed 2 bases at V and 4 bases at J, with 22 bases between. Germline V gives CDR1 MNHEY, CDR2 SVGAGI. For the CDR3, the DNA is TGTGCCAGCAGTTACCAATCGGCCTCGGGGAGTGCCGCAGATACGCAGTATTTT. Protein: CASSYQSASGSAADTQYF.

The sample holds a few counts of this clonotype. The V gene is TRBV20-1, the J gene TRBJ2-3; D unresolved. The germline V gene has CDR1 DFQATT and CDR2 SNEGSKA (reference sequence). This CDR3 region has 11 residues. Trimming pared 6 bases from V and 14 bases from J, leaving 18 bases between. The CDR3 bases are TGCAGTGCCCCTGGCCTCCCCGGGTGGTATTTT. Protein sequence: CSAPGLPGWYF.

This chain joins TRBV28 and TRBJ2-7; TRBD2 aligns across 11 bases. CDR1 MDHEN and CDR2 SYDVKM come from the germline V gene. J was trimmed by 0 bases and V by 8 bases; bases with no gene match: 15. This CDR3 has 18 amino acids. CDR3 bases: TGTGCCAGCGGACTAGGGACTAGCGGTGATTATGCCTCCTACGAGCAGTACTTC. Encoded protein: CASGLGTSGDYASYEQYF.